Included here is one T cell receptor beta chain sequence, with context. It has no known antigen specificity. No base-level quality is on record; no much larger clone is a single base apart. These data are taken from a study of T cells in narcolepsy (dated by TCRdb to the late 2010s). In the study overall: The study enrolled patients with narcolepsy type 1 or type 2 (NT1, NT2) together with healthy control donors. The study used TCR Vbeta sequencing to track clonotypes in blood and CSF while looking for autoreactive T cells in narcolepsy patients that target self-antigens of hypocretin neurons (hypocretin, TRIB2). The research as a whole found: Numbers of sequenced blood memory CD4+ clonotypes were comparable, averaging roughly 40,000 in patients and more than 30,000 in controls. Plots that compared CSF and blood CD4+ T cell clonotypes from the same patient highlighted HCRT-specific and TRIB2-specific autoreactive clonotypes. Some blood memory CD4+ repertoires from patients and controls contained no sequences matching autoreactive T cell clones. Autoreactive clonotypes were reported to be detected serially in the blood of the same patients and of different patients, but not in the blood of healthy controls.

The CDR3 covers 14 residues, taking in both the cysteine and the phenylalanine. The only DNA kept is the CDR3, 42 bases in frame from the first base. Trimming takes 4 bases from V and 0 bases from J, and the germline ends sit 8 bases apart. CDR1 and CDR2 were assigned from the germline V gene as SGHRS and YFSETQ. The library was made by the immunoSEQ multiplex PCR assay. Held by TCRdb, this immuneACCESS table contains in-frame sequences only and omits some clones. Under half of the omission traces to an unresolved V gene where checked; the cause of the rest is unknown. For this sample the table gives tens of thousands of clones, of which approximately 85% were detected only once. The top ten clones comprise about 1.6% of the sample. Memory CD4+ T cells were sorted ex vivo from peripheral blood of narcolepsy patients and healthy controls for TCR Vbeta sequencing.

The sample was CD45RA- memory CD4+ T cells from PBMCs. Interpreted using the paper, the cell subset or site label stands for: memory T cells sorted ex vivo from peripheral blood. This clonotype was sampled from a human donor with narcolepsy. The V and J segments used are TRBV5-1 and TRBJ1-3, with TRBD1 as a weak D call on 5 bases. The base sequence is TGCGCCAGCAGCCTGACAGTCTCTGGAAACACCATATATTTT. Translated, it reads CASSLTVSGNTIYF. Outside the CDR3, residues come from the reference TRBV5-1 and TRBJ1-3 proteins, so the full variable domain is: KAGVTQTPRYLIKTRGQQVTLSCSPISGHRSVSWYQQTPGQGLQFLFEYFSETQRNKGNFPGRFSGRQFSNSRSEMNVSTLELGDSALYLCASSLTVSGNTIYFGEGSWLTVV.